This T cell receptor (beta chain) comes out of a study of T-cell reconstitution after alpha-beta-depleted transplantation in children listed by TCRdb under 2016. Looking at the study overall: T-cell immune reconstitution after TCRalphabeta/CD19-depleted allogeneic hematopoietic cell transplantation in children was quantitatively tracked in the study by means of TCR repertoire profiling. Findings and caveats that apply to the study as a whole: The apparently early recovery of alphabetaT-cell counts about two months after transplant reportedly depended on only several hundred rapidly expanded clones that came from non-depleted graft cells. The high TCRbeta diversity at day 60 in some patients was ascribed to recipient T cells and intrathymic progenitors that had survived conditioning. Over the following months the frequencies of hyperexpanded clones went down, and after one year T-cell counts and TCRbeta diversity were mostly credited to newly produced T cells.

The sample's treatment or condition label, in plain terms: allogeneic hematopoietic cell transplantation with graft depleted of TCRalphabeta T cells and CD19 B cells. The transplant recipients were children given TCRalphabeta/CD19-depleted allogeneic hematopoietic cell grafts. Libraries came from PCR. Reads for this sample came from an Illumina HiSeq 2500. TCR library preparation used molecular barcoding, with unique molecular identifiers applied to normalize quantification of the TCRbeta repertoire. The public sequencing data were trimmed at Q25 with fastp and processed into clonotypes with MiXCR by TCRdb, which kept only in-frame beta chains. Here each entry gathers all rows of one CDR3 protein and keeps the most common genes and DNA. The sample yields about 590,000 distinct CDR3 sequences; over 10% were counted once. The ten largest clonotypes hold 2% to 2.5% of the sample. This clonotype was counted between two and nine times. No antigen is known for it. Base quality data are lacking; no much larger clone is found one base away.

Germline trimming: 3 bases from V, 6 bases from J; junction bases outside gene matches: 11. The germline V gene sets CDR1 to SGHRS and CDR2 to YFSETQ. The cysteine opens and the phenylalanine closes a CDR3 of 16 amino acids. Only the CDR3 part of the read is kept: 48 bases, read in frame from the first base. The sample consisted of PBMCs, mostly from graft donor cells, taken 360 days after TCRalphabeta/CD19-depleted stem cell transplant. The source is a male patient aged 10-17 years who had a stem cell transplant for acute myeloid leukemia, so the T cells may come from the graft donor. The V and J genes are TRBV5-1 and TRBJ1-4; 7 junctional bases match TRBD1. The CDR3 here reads CASSSTGKVSDEKLFF. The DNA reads TGCGCCAGCAGCTCGACAGGGAAAGTATCGGATGAAAAACTGTTTTTT.